A single sample gave rise to the 17 T cell receptor beta chains below, sequenced in a study of blood T cell repertoires in COVID-19. Libraries were prepared by immunoSEQ multiplex PCR; TCRdb keeps only in-frame clonotypes and omits some of them. This table holds hundreds of thousands of clones, 70% to 90% found once. The sequencing input was peripheral blood. Source of these receptors: a man aged 18 to 29 with active or convalescent COVID-19.

The genes are TRBV7-2 and TRBJ2-1; TRBD1 matches at 9 bases. J gave up 4 bases and V 6 bases, and 7 bases lay outside the gene matches. This CDR3 contains 15 residues. Germline CDR1 and CDR2: SGHTA and FQGNSA. This chain's CDR3 is CASRADRGAYNEQFF. The DNA of the CDR3 is TGTGCCAGCAGAGCAGACAGGGGGGCTTACAATGAGCAGTTCTTC.

This clone was seen only once. This sequence joins TRBV10-3 and TRBJ2-5; 9 bases line up with TRBD2. With V trimmed by 5 bases and J by 0 bases, 4 bases remained unmatched. Germline CDR1 and CDR2: ENHRY and SYGVKD. This CDR3 has 15 amino acids. CDR3 coding DNA: TGTGCCATCAGTCCCCTAGCGGGAAACCAAGAGACCCAGTACTTC. This codes for CAISPLAGNQETQYF.

This chain connects TRBV18 to TRBJ1-1; a possible D gene is TRBD1 (6 bases). The CDR3 totals 12 residues. Trimming left V 3 bases short and J 12 bases short, with 14 bases between. The V gene's germline CDR1 is KGHSH and CDR2 LQKENI. CDR3 protein: CASSPIQGSTFF. The CDR3, as DNA: TGTGCCAGCTCACCCATACAGGGTTCGACTTTCTTT. Combining the CDR3 with reference TRBV18 and TRBJ1-1 gives the whole variable domain NAGVMQNPRHLVRRRGQEARLRCSPMKGHSHVYWYRQLPEEGLKFMVYLQKENIIDESGMPKERFSAEFPKEGPSILRIQQVVRGDSAAYFCASSPIQGSTFFGQGTRLTVV.

V is TRBV15 and J is TRBJ1-1; perhaps TRBD1 as D (6 bases). Germline CDR1 reads LNHNV; CDR2 reads YYDKDF (reference sequence). The germline V and J ends were trimmed by 1 base and 7 bases, with 16 bases remaining between them. This CDR3 region has 15 residues. The CDR3 sequence is CATSRVGTGKLEAFF. CDR3 nucleotides: TGTGCCACCAGCAGAGTGGGCACAGGGAAACTTGAAGCTTTCTTT.

V gene TRBV20-1 combines with J gene TRBJ1-5, with a possible D match to TRBD1 (6 bases). In germline, CDR1 is DFQATT, CDR2 SNEGSKA (reference sequence). This CDR3 has 13 residues. The V end lost 4 bases, the J end lost 3 bases, and 10 bases lay between the germline ends. CDR3 protein: CSAIDRLNQPQHF. The CDR3 DNA reads TGCAGTGCTATTGACAGGCTCAATCAGCCCCAGCATTTT.

The chain joins TRBV11-2 to TRBJ2-5; TRBD2 agrees at 8 bases. The CDR3 length is 17 residues. CDR1 is SGHAT and CDR2 is FQNNGV in the germline V gene. V gave up 5 bases and J gave up 2 bases; unmatched junction bases: 13. The CDR3 region is CASSGRVSGGAQETQYF. In DNA form, the CDR3 reads TGTGCCAGCAGCGGACGGGTTTCCGGGGGGGCTCAAGAGACCCAGTACTTC.

The chain has TRBV6-5 and TRBJ1-2; 7 nucleotides match TRBD1. Germline lookup yields CDR1 MNHEY and CDR2 SVGAGI. With 6 bases clipped from V and 8 bases from J, the junction kept 9 bases outside the gene matches. The length of the CDR3 is 13 residues. CDR3 region: CASRGTGVGGYTF. In DNA, the CDR3 is TGTGCCAGCAGAGGAACAGGGGTTGGAGGCTACACCTTC.

The rearrangement joins TRBV2 to TRBJ2-7; 7 nucleotides agree with TRBD2. J gave up 6 bases and V 7 bases, and 9 bases lay outside the gene matches. The CDR3 runs 13 residues. Germline V lookup: CDR1 SNHLY, CDR2 FYNNEI. CDR3 amino acids: CASTPGGSSEQYF. The CDR3 coding sequence is TGTGCCAGCACCCCCGGGGGGAGTAGCGAGCAGTACTTC.

This clone was observed a single time. V gene TRBV19 combines with J gene TRBJ1-1, with D unresolved. This CDR3 is 15 amino acids long. The germline CDR1 and CDR2 sequences are LNHDA and SQIVND (reference sequence). The V and J ends lost 4 bases and 1 base respectively, with 13 bases between them. CDR3 residues: CASSTVRQTNTEAFF. CDR3 DNA: TGTGCCAGTAGTACGGTCAGGCAGACGAACACTGAAGCTTTCTTT. Full variable domain (rest looked up from reference TRBV19 and TRBJ1-1): DGGITQSPKYLFRKEGQNVTLSCEQNLNHDAMYWYRQDPGQGLRLIYYSQIVNDFQKGDIAEGYSVSREKKESFPLTVTSAQKNPTAFYLCASSTVRQTNTEAFFGQGTRLTVV.

The J gene is TRBJ2-2, the V gene TRBV28, with D possibly matching TRBD2 (7 bases). Looked up from germline, CDR1 is MDHEN and CDR2 is SYDVKM. Trimming removed 4 bases from V and 3 bases from J, with 21 bases in between. This CDR3 is 18 amino acids long. This chain's CDR3 is CASSSKARGRSHTGELFF. The CDR3 DNA is TGTGCCAGCAGTTCCAAGGCGCGGGGGCGTTCGCACACCGGGGAGCTGTTTTTT.

This sequence joins TRBV5-4 and TRBJ1-6, with a weak D call TRBD1 (5 bases). The CDR3 covers 13 residues. V lost 6 bases to trimming and J lost 7 bases, with 11 bases between them. In germline, CDR1 is SGHNT, CDR2 YYREEE (reference sequence). The chain's CDR3 is CASTRDSNSPLHF. In DNA form, the CDR3 reads TGTGCCAGCACCCGGGACTCAAATTCACCCCTCCACTTT.

The chain recombines TRBV14 with TRBJ1-1; no clear D. This CDR3 is built from 13 residues. Germline CDR1 SGHDN, CDR2 FVKESK. Trimming cost V 1 base and J 6 bases, with 9 bases left between them. CDR3 nucleotide sequence: TGTGCCAGCAGCCAAGCGCGATTCGCTGAAGCTTTCTTT. Its protein is CASSQARFAEAFF.

The V and J genes are TRBV6-5 and TRBJ2-1, with TRBD1 matching 12 bases. Losses at the gene ends were 4 bases for V and 8 bases for J; bases not matched to a gene: 6. CDR3 length: 15 residues. In germline, CDR1 is MNHEY, CDR2 SVGAGI. This chain's CDR3 is CASSWVGQGADEQFF. The CDR3 DNA is TGTGCCAGCAGTTGGGTGGGACAGGGGGCCGATGAGCAGTTCTTC.

In this sample, this clone turned up once. The J gene is TRBJ1-2, the V gene TRBV30; D might be TRBD1 (5 bases). Germline V gives CDR1 GTSNPN, CDR2 SVGIG (reference sequence). Deletions cut 2 bases from V and 3 bases from J, with 13 bases between. CDR3 length: 14 residues. In DNA form, the CDR3 reads TGTGCCTGGAGTAGACGCAGGGAGGACTATGGCTACACCTTC. Translated, it gives CAWSRRREDYGYTF.

The chain joins TRBV7-2 to TRBJ1-2, with D unclear. The V gene lost 4 bases and the J gene lost 7 bases, with 13 bases spanning the gap. Germline CDR1 and CDR2: SGHTA and FQGNSA. CDR3 size: 13 residues. CDR3 protein: CASSSRGRSGYTF. The CDR3 DNA reads as TGTGCCAGCAGCTCCAGAGGGAGGAGTGGCTACACCTTC.

Notes on this clone: Distinct nucleotide sequences in the sample also encode this CDR3. The rearrangement links TRBV15 to TRBJ2-5; 10 positions match TRBD2. V shed 0 bases and J 5 bases; nucleotides not matched to a gene: 3. CDR3 length: 15 amino acids. Germline CDR1 and CDR2: LNHNV and YYDKDF (reference sequence). The CDR3 protein is CATSRDLAGEETQYF. The CDR3 coding sequence is TGTGCCACCAGCAGAGACCTAGCGGGGGAGGAGACCCAGTACTTC.

The chain joins TRBV6-5 to TRBJ1-1, with 9 nucleotides matching TRBD1. CDR1 and CDR2 from the germline V gene are MNHEY and SVGAGI. V shed 6 bases and J 5 bases; nucleotides not matched to a gene: 4. The CDR3 length is 13 residues. This chain's CDR3 is CASRTGGRTEAFF. The CDR3 region has the DNA TGTGCCAGCAGAACAGGGGGCCGAACTGAAGCTTTCTTT.